The 6 T cell receptor beta chains presented below share a single source sample, sequenced in a study of identical twins. TCRdb reanalysed the 5' RACE reads using MiXCR and keeps one entry per CDR3 protein. The repertoire holds about 660,000 distinct CDR3 sequences, with over 8.5% as singletons. These data were also filed under a second study, of yellow fever vaccine responses in identical twins.

Sample: PBMCs. These receptors originate from a woman aged 18-29 years in good health.

V gene TRBV3-1 combines with J gene TRBJ2-3; D gene uncertain. V dropped 0 bases and J dropped 3 bases, with 7 bases sitting between them. The CDR3 contains 14 residues. The germline V gene encodes CDR1 LGHDT and CDR2 YNNKEL (reference sequence). Here the CDR3 DNA reads TGTGCCAGCAGCCAAGATGATTTGACAGATACGCAGTATTTT. It encodes CASSQDDLTDTQYF.

The table lists this clonotype with many counts. The V call is TRBV12-3 or TRBV12-4, the J call TRBJ1-4; 10 nucleotides agree with TRBD1. V trimming: 5 bases; J trimming: 7 bases; junction bases outside the gene matches: 1. The CDR3 spans 13 residues. CDR3 coding DNA: TGTGCCAGCAGTGGACAGGGGGGTGAAAAACTGTTTTTT. Translating it yields CASSGQGGEKLFF.

This clonotype was seen more than once but under ten times. The rearrangement uses TRBV6-4 and TRBJ1-6; TRBD1 aligns across 7 bases. The germline V gene has CDR1 MRHNA and CDR2 SNTAGT. V shed 4 bases, J shed 9 bases, and the junction held 6 bases outside the gene matches. This CDR3 spans 14 amino acids. CDR3 sequence: CASSATTGLSPLHF. In DNA form, the CDR3 reads TGTGCCAGCAGTGCCACGACAGGGCTTTCACCCCTCCACTTT.

The V and J genes are TRBV7-8 and TRBJ2-1; no firm D call. This CDR3 region has 12 residues. Germline CDR1 SGHVS, CDR2 FQNEAQ. V gave up 6 bases and J gave up 7 bases, with 10 bases separating them. For the CDR3, the DNA is TGTGCCAGCAGTCCTACTAAAAATGAGCAGTTCTTC. It translates to CASSPTKNEQFF. Complete variable domain (other parts from reference TRBV7-8 and TRBJ2-1): GAGVSQSPRYKVAKRGQDVALRCDPISGHVSLFWYQQALGQGPEFLTYFQNEAQLDKSGLPSDRFFAERPEGSVSTLKIQRTQQEDSAVYLCASSPTKNEQFFGPGTRLTVL.

This clonotype has at least ten counts. The chain recombines TRBV7-9 with TRBJ2-5; D uncertain. The CDR3 totals 13 residues. Deletions cut 3 bases from V and 2 bases from J, with 7 bases between. The germline gives CDR1 SEHNR, CDR2 FQNEAQ (reference sequence). The CDR3 here is CASSFLIQETQYF. CDR3 sequence (DNA): TGTGCCAGCAGCTTTCTAATACAAGAGACCCAGTACTTC.

V usage is TRBV9 and J usage is TRBJ2-3, with unresolved D. Trimming took off 3 bases at V and 0 bases at J, with 14 bases between the two ends. The CDR3 is 16 amino acids. Germline CDR1 SGDLS, CDR2 YYNGEE. CDR3 nucleotides: TGTGCCAGCAGCGCCACCCTGCCGCCTAGCACAGATACGCAGTATTTT. Translated: CASSATLPPSTDTQYF.